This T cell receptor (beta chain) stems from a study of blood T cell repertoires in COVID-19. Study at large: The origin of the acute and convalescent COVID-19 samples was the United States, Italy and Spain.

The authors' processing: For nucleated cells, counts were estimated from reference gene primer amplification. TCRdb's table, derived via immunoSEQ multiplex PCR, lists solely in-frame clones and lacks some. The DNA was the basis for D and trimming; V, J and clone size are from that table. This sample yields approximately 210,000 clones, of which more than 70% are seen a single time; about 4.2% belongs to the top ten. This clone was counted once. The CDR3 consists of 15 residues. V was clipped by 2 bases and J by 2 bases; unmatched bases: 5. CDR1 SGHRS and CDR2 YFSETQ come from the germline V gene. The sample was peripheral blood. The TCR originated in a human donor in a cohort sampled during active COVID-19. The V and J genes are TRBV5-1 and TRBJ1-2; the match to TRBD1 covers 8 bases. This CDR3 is CASSFGQGVNYGYTF. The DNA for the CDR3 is TGCGCCAGCAGCTTCGGACAGGGCGTCAACTATGGCTACACCTTC.